The rows below give T cell receptor beta chains drawn from one sample of a study of early T cells in non-severe SARS-CoV-2 infection. TCRdb analysed the 5' RACE reads with MiXCR anew, one entry per CDR3 protein. The sample lists about 70,000 distinct CDR3 sequences; roughly 12% were seen once. The source material was whole blood, sampled at baseline. All receptors come from an adult who was a healthcare worker with PCR-confirmed SARS-CoV-2 infection or an uninfected control (not recorded which). The donor label of this sample is uncertain. Each CDR3 is given with its conserved first and last residue. A D gene is named only where the DNA matches it firmly. Size tells how often a clone was seen (once, few, many) or the class of an expanded clone, and some rows leave it out.

clone_size: .; d_call: TRBD2; v_call: TRBV9; j_call: TRBJ2-3; cdr3_nt: TGTGCCAGCAGCGTAGGGACTAGCGGGGGCACAGATACGCAGTATTTT; cdr3_aa: CASSVGTSGGTDTQYF
clone_size: few; d_call: TRBD1; v_call: TRBV12-5; j_call: TRBJ2-3; cdr3_nt: TGTGCTAGTGGTTTGTTCACAGGGGGCAGAACAGATACGCAGTATTTT; cdr3_aa: CASGLFTGGRTDTQYF
clone_size: many; d_call: TRBD1; v_call: TRBV4-1; j_call: TRBJ1-1; cdr3_nt: TGCGCCAGCAGCCAAGATGACAGGGGGCTAACTGAAGCTTTCTTT; cdr3_aa: CASSQDDRGLTEAFF
clone_size: few; d_call: .; v_call: TRBV18; j_call: TRBJ1-2; cdr3_nt: TGTGCCAGCTCACTAATCCCCTATGGCTACACCTTC; cdr3_aa: CASSLIPYGYTF
clone_size: few; d_call: .; v_call: TRBV20-1; j_call: TRBJ2-7; cdr3_nt: TGCAGTGCTAGAGACTCGCGGCAGATTTACGAGCAGTACTTC; cdr3_aa: CSARDSRQIYEQYF
clone_size: few; d_call: .; v_call: TRBV14; j_call: TRBJ1-1; cdr3_nt: TGTGCCAGCAGCCCGACACTTCTACCAACCGAAGCTTTCTTT; cdr3_aa: CASSPTLLPTEAFF
clone_size: .; d_call: TRBD2; v_call: TRBV6-5; j_call: TRBJ2-2; cdr3_nt: TGTGCCAGCAGTTACCAGACCGGGACTAGCTCCGGGGAGCTGTTTTTT; cdr3_aa: CASSYQTGTSSGELFF
clone_size: .; d_call: .; v_call: TRBV20-1; j_call: TRBJ1-2; cdr3_nt: TGCAGTGCTTTTATCAGCTATGGCTACACCTTC; cdr3_aa: CSAFISYGYTF
clone_size: few; d_call: .; v_call: TRBV7-6; j_call: TRBJ1-1; cdr3_nt: TGTGCCAGCAGCTTAGGATGGGGGAGGATGAACACTGAAGCTTTCTTT; cdr3_aa: CASSLGWGRMNTEAFF
clone_size: many; d_call: .; v_call: TRBV11-2; j_call: TRBJ2-5; cdr3_nt: TGTGCCAGCAGCTTAGACTCTGGGGCGGGTGAGACCCAGTACTTC; cdr3_aa: CASSLDSGAGETQYF
clone_size: .; d_call: .; v_call: TRBV19; j_call: TRBJ2-7; cdr3_nt: TGTGCCACCAAGGGGTTCAACGAGCAGTACTTC; cdr3_aa: CATKGFNEQYF
clone_size: many; d_call: TRBD1; v_call: TRBV19; j_call: TRBJ1-2; cdr3_nt: TGTGCCAGTAGTGTCAGGGGGCCGCACTATGGCTACACCTTC; cdr3_aa: CASSVRGPHYGYTF
clone_size: .; d_call: .; v_call: TRBV20-1; j_call: TRBJ2-5; cdr3_nt: TGCAGTGCTAGAGAACCTGGGGATCGGGGGACCCAGTACTTC; cdr3_aa: CSAREPGDRGTQYF
clone_size: many; d_call: TRBD1; v_call: TRBV10-2; j_call: TRBJ2-5; cdr3_nt: TGCGCCAGCAGTGCCCCGGACAGGGGGGATCAAGAGACCCAGTACTTC; cdr3_aa: CASSAPDRGDQETQYF
clone_size: many; d_call: .; v_call: TRBV18; j_call: TRBJ1-2; cdr3_nt: TGTGCCAGCTCACAGGGGTATCGCCGCGACTATGGCTACACCTTC; cdr3_aa: CASSQGYRRDYGYTF
clone_size: .; d_call: TRBD1; v_call: TRBV12-5; j_call: TRBJ1-2; cdr3_nt: TGTGCTAGTGGTCCCACCTCACAGGGGAAGCCCTATGGCTACACCTTC; cdr3_aa: CASGPTSQGKPYGYTF
clone_size: few; d_call: TRBD2; v_call: TRBV7-2; j_call: TRBJ2-5; cdr3_nt: TGTGCCAGCACCTCCCCAGCGGGGGAGACCCAGTACTTC; cdr3_aa: CASTSPAGETQYF
clone_size: many; d_call: .; v_call: TRBV7-6; j_call: TRBJ2-1; cdr3_nt: TGTGCCAGCAGCTTAAGCAGTCCAACCTACAATGAGCAGTTCTTC; cdr3_aa: CASSLSSPTYNEQFF
clone_size: many; d_call: .; v_call: TRBV11-3; j_call: TRBJ1-6; cdr3_nt: TGTGCCAGCAGATCACGGGGCGCCAATTCACCCCTCCACTTT; cdr3_aa: CASRSRGANSPLHF
clone_size: many; d_call: .; v_call: TRBV20-1; j_call: TRBJ2-3; cdr3_nt: TGCAGTGCTAGAGATCCAAGCGCGAGCACAGATACGCAGTATTTT; cdr3_aa: CSARDPSASTDTQYF
clone_size: .; d_call: TRBD1; v_call: TRBV12-3/TRBV12-4; j_call: TRBJ1-2; cdr3_nt: TGTGCCAGCTTGCGGACAGGGGGGTTATTCTATGGCTACACCTTC; cdr3_aa: CASLRTGGLFYGYTF
clone_size: .; d_call: TRBD2; v_call: TRBV2; j_call: TRBJ2-1; cdr3_nt: TGTGCCAGCAGTGAAAGAAGCGGGAGGGCGGGTGAGCAGTTCTTC; cdr3_aa: CASSERSGRAGEQFF
clone_size: .; d_call: .; v_call: TRBV7-2; j_call: TRBJ2-7; cdr3_nt: TGTGCCAGCAGAAGAATTGCGTCCTACGAGCAGTACTTC; cdr3_aa: CASRRIASYEQYF